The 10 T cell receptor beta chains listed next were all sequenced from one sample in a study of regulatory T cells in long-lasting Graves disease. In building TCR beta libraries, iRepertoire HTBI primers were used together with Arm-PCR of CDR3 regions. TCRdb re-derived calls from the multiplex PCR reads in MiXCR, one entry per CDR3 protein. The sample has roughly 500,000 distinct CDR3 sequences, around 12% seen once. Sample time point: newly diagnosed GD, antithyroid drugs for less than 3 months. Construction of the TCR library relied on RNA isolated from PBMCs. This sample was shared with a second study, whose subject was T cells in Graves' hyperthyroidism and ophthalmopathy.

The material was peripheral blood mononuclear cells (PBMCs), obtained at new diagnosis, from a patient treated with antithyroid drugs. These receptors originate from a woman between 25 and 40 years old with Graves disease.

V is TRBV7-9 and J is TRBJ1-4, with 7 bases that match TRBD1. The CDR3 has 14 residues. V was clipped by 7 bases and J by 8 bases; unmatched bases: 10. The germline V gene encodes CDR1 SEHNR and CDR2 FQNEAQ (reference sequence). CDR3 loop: CASTKEQGREKLFF. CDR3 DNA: TGTGCCAGCACGAAGGAACAGGGGCGCGAAAAACTGTTTTTT.

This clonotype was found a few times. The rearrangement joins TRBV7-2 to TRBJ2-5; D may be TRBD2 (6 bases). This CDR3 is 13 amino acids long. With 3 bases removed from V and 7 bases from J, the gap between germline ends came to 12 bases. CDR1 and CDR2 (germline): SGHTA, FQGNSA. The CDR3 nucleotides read TGTGCCAGCAGCTTGGACGGGAGAGCGACCCAGTACTTC. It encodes CASSLDGRATQYF.

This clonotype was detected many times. CDR3 DNA sequence: TGTGCCAGCAGTGATACGTGGTTGGGAGCTATAAAGCAGTTCTTC. The encoded protein is CASSDTWLGAIKQFF. The V gene is TRBV6-1, the J gene TRBJ2-1; tentatively, D is TRBD2 (5 bases). This CDR3 region has 15 residues. Deletions cut 3 bases from V and 11 bases from J, with 20 bases between. Germline-derived CDR1 and CDR2 are MNHNS and SASEGT.

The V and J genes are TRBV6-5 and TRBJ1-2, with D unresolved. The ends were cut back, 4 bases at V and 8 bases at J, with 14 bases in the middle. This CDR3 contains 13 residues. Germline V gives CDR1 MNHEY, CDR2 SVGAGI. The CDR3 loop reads CASSSGRGKGYTF. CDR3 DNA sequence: TGTGCCAGCAGTTCCGGACGGGGAAAAGGCTACACCTTC.

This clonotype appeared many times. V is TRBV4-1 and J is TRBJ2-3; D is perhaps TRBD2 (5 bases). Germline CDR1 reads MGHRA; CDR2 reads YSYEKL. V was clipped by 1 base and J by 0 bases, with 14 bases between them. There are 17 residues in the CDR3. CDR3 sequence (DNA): TGCGCCAGCAGCCAAGTAAATAAGGACTTTAGCACAGATACGCAGTATTTT. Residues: CASSQVNKDFSTDTQYF.

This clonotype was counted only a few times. In nucleotides, the CDR3 is TGTGCCAGCAGCCCTCCTCAGGGCGGACTAAGCTCTGGGGCCAACGTCCTGACTTTC. Its translation: CASSPPQGGLSSGANVLTF. The rearrangement uses TRBV11-3 and TRBJ2-6; possibly TRBD2 for D (6 bases). Germline CDR1 SGHNT, CDR2 YENEEA. This CDR3 contains 19 residues. V lost 5 bases and J lost 0, with 20 bases in between. Supplemented by reference TRBV11-3 and TRBJ2-6, the full variable domain reads EAGVVQSPRYKIIEKKQPVAFWCNPISGHNTLYWYLQNLGQGPELLIRYENEEAVDDSQLPKDRFSAERLKGVDSTLKIQPAELGDSAVYLCASSPPQGGLSSGANVLTFGAGSRLTVL.

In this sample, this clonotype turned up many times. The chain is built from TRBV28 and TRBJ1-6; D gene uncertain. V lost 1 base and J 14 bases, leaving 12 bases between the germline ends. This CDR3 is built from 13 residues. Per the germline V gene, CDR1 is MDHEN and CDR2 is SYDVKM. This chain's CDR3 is CASSLYGRITLHF. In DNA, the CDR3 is TGTGCCAGCAGTTTATACGGCAGGATTACCCTCCACTTT.

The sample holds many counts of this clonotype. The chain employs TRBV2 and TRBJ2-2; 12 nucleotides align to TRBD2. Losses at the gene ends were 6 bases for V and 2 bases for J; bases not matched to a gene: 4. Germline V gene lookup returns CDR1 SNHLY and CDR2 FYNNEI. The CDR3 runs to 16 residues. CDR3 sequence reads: CASSRTSGTNTGELFF. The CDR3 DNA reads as TGTGCCAGCAGCAGGACTAGCGGGACTAACACCGGGGAGCTGTTTTTT.

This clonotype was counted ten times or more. The CDR3 here is CASSYRVAGGQGFF. CDR3 nucleotides: TGTGCCAGCAGTTACAGGGTAGCGGGAGGGCAGGGGTTCTTC. The rearrangement joins TRBV6-5 to TRBJ2-1; TRBD2 matches 11 bases. CDR1 and CDR2 (germline): MNHEY, SVGAGI. The CDR3 covers 14 residues. The ends lost 2 bases at V and 15 bases at J; junction bases unmatched: 9.

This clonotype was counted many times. CDR3 nucleotides: TGTGCCAGCAGCTTCGGCTTCCTTCAGCGCTATGGCTACACCTTC. It translates to CASSFGFLQRYGYTF. This chain uses TRBV11-3 with TRBJ1-2; D remains ambiguous. Germline V gene data show CDR1 as SGHNT and CDR2 as YENEEA. The CDR3 covers 15 residues. With 3 bases removed from V and 4 bases from J, the gap between germline ends came to 15 bases.